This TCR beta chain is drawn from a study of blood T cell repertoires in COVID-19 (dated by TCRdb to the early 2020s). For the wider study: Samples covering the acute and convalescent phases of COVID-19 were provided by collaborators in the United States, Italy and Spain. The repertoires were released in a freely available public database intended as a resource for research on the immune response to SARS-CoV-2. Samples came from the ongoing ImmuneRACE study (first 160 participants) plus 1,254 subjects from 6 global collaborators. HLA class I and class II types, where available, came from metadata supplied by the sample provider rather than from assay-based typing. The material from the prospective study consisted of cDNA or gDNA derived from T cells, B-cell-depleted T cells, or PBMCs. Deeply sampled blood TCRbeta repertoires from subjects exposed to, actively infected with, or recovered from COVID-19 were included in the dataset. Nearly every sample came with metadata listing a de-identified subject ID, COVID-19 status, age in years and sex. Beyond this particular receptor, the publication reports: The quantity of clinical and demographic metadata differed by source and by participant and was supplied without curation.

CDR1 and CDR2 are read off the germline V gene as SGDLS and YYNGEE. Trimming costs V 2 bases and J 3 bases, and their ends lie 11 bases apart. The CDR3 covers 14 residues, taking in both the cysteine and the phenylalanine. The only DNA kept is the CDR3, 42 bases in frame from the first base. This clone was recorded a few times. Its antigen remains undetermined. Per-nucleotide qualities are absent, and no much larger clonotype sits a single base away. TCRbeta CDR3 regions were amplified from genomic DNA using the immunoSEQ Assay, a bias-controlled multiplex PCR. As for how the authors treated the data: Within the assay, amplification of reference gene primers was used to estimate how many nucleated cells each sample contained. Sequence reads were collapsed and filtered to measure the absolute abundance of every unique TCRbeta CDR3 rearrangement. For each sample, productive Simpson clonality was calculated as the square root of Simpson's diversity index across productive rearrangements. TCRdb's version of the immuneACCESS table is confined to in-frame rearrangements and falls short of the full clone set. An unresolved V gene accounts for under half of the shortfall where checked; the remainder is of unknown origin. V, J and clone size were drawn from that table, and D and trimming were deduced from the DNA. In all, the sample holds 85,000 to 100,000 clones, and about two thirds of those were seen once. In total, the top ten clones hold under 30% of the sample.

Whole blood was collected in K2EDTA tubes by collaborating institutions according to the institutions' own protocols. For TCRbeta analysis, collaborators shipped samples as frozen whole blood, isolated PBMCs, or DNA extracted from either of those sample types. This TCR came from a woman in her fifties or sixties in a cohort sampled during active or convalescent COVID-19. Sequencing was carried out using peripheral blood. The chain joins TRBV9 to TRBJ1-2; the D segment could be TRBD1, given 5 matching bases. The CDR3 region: CASSVSVGDYGYTF. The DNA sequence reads TGTGCCAGCAGCGTGTCGGTAGGGGACTATGGCTACACCTTC.